This T cell receptor beta chain was documented in a study of cytomegalovirus exposure and HLA in healthy donors. Study background: HLA-typed donors were the source of roughly 85 million unique TCRs held in an early data release. Broader study findings: V segments that were indistinguishable, TRBV6-2 and TRBV6-3 among them, were omitted from analysis.

Concerning this clone itself: Antigen: not known.

The PCR was carried out with 60 Vbeta primers and 13 Jbeta primers. Only in-frame clones appear in the TCRdb table, and some are missing; sequencing was by immunoSEQ multiplex PCR. The sample gives fewer than 85,000 clones, 75% to 85% of which show up once; 3.4% is in the top ten. With 7 bases removed from V and 2 bases from J, the gap between germline ends came to 14 bases. This CDR3 contains 14 residues. Per the germline V gene, CDR1 is MNHNS and CDR2 is SASEGT. The origin of this receptor is a man aged 35-49 years in good health and CMV-seronegative. Sequencing was done on a sample of PBMCs. V gene TRBV6-1 combines with J gene TRBJ1-1; D perhaps matches TRBD1 (5 bases). The CDR3 loop reads CASTGGGANTEAFF. The CDR3 region has the DNA TGTGCCAGCACCGGGGGAGGGGCAAACACTGAAGCTTTCTTT.